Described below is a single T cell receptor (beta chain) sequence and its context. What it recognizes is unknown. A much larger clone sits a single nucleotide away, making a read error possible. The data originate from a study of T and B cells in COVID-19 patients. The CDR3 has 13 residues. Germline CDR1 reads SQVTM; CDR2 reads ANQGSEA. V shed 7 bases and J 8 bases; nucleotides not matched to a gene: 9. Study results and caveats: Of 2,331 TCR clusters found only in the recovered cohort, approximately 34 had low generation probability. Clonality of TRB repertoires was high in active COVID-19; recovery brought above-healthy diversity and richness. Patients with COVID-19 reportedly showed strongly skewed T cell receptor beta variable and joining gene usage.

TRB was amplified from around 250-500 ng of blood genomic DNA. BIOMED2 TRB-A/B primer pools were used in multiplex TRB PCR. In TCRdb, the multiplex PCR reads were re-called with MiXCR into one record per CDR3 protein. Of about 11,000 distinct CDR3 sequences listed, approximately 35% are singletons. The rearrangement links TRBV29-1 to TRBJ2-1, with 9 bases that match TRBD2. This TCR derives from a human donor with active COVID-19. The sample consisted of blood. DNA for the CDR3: TGCAGCGCTGTCCTAGCGGGGATCTATGAGCAGTTCTTC. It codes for CSAVLAGIYEQFF.